These T cell receptor beta chains were read from a single sample in a study of blood T cell repertoires in COVID-19. Here immunoSEQ multiplex PCR was the method, and the copy in TCRdb shows in-frame clones only, minus some. The sample holds around 130,000 clones, 80% to 90% seen once. The sequenced sample consisted of peripheral blood. The receptors were sampled from a man aged 45-65 years with active or convalescent COVID-19. CDR3s leave out the opening cysteine and the closing phenylalanine or tryptophan. Each record gives: J gene, V gene, CDR3 protein.

>TRBJ2-3|TRBV5-1
ASSSTSGRTDTQY
>TRBJ1-2|TRBV29-1
SVDPQGDDYT
>TRBJ1-4|TRBV9
ASSVGGDRGEKLF
>TRBJ2-5|TRBV12-3/TRBV12-4
ASSLRGGATQY
>TRBJ1-1|TRBV19
ASSFGQGAWDTEAF
>TRBJ1-2|TRBV18
ASSRTGEAPLYGYT
>TRBJ2-7|TRBV30
AWKRWGGDSYEQY
>TRBJ2-7|TRBV27
ASSPLAGVYEQY
>TRBJ2-5|TRBV3-1/TRBV3-2
ASSQDDLGLAKETQY
>TRBJ2-3|TRBV9
ASSVKGDTDTQY
>TRBJ2-1|TRBV7-9
ASSVIGGSSYNEQF
>TRBJ1-2|TRBV25-1
ASSEYGTGRYGYT
>TRBJ2-2|TRBV5-1
ASSLSGRDSGELF
>TRBJ1-4|TRBV5-4
ASSSQGATNEKLF
>TRBJ2-3|TRBV6-2/TRBV6-3
ASSYSRGVRDTDTQY
>TRBJ2-7|TRBV29-1
SVEGTPEGYEQY